This T cell receptor (beta chain) emerged from a study of human T cells and chemical hapten exposure. This clonotype was counted ten times or more. What it binds is unknown. TCRdb passed the RACE reads through MiXCR, listing each CDR3 protein once. Here the sample spans about 380,000 distinct CDR3 sequences, 4.5% to 5.5% being singletons. The sample's time point: pre-sensitization, week 0. As for treatment: therapeutic diphenylcyclopropenone sensitization with weekly scalp DPC. Study results and caveats: Because all patients had alopecia, their immune responses might differ from healthy ones. Against controls, expanded TCRs gave rise to significantly more large CDR3 similarity clusters. In the PT1 data, expanded TCR counts showed a positive correlation with patch test score.

The TCR was taken from a woman aged 45-60 years with alopecia areata. Some clones in this sample may be carry-over from other donors' samples. Sequenced here: whole blood, sampled in connection with sensitization to the hapten diphenylcyclopropenone (DPC).

The CDR3 nucleotides are TGTGCCAGCAGCTTAAGACAGGGGGAGTTCATTCAGTACTTC. Translated, it gives CASSLRQGEFIQYF. The chain combines TRBV11-2 with TRBJ2-4; TRBD1 matches 9 bases. Unmatched junction bases numbered 5, after V lost 2 bases and J lost 9 bases. CDR1 is SGHAT and CDR2 is FQNNGV in the germline V gene. The CDR3 totals 14 residues.